The clone carrying this TCR beta chain occurred a few times. The antigen is not known. CD4+ T cell IFNgamma after overnight CMV lysate exposure gave donor CMV status. Two oligonucleotides, mixed equimolar, formed the beta constant-region primer covering TRBC1 and TRBC2. Ligated cDNA was amplified by four rounds of PCR with nested alpha and beta constant-region primers and SP2. TCRdb used MiXCR to reprocess the UMI-ligation and nested PCR reads, holding one entry per CDR3 protein. The sample records about 120,000 distinct CDR3 sequences, around 35% being singletons. This sample is part of a study of naive and memory T cell subsets. Notes on the study in general: Expression changes during T cell differentiation may affect RNA-based TCR counts.

The sequence derives from a human donor in good health. Sequencing was done on a sample of central memory CD4+ T cells from blood.

CDR3 loop: CAISDGSLSNQPQHF. CDR3 coding DNA: TGTGCCATCAGTGATGGATCCCTTTCCAATCAGCCCCAGCATTTT. The chain uses TRBV10-3 and TRBJ1-5; D is unclear. Trimming removed 3 bases from V and 3 bases from J, with 12 bases in between. The CDR3 covers 15 residues. Per the germline V gene, CDR1 is ENHRY and CDR2 is SYGVKD.